Below are 18 T cell receptor beta chains sequenced from a single sample in a study of blood T cell repertoires in COVID-19. Profiling relied on immunoSEQ multiplex PCR, and the TCRdb table lists in-frame clones only, not all of them. The profile covers about 170,000 clones, with 80% to 90% appearing a single time and around 19% taken by the ten largest. Sequences were obtained from peripheral blood. The receptor set was obtained from a woman aged 70 to 79 who had recovered from COVID-19.

The V call is TRBV5-1, the J call TRBJ2-1, with 11 bases that match TRBD2. The J segment lost 9 bases and the V segment lost 0 bases, leaving 20 bases of the junction unmatched. CDR1 is SGHRS, CDR2 YFSETQ, per germline. The CDR3 is made up of 20 amino acids. The CDR3: CASSLAGRPTSGALQGEQFF. Here the CDR3 DNA reads TGCGCCAGCAGCTTGGCCGGCCGGCCGACTAGCGGGGCCCTACAAGGTGAGCAGTTCTTC. Combining the CDR3 with reference TRBV5-1 and TRBJ2-1 gives the whole variable domain KAGVTQTPRYLIKTRGQQVTLSCSPISGHRSVSWYQQTPGQGLQFLFEYFSETQRNKGNFPGRFSGRQFSNSRSEMNVSTLELGDSALYLCASSLAGRPTSGALQGEQFFGPGTRLTVL.

The chain couples TRBV28 to TRBJ2-1; no firm D call. Trimming left V 6 bases short and J 3 bases short, with 3 bases between. The germline gives CDR1 MDHEN, CDR2 SYDVKM. This CDR3 spans 11 amino acids. CDR3: CASSHYNEQFF. CDR3 nucleotides: TGTGCCAGCAGCCACTACAATGAGCAGTTCTTC.

This chain uses TRBV3-1 (or the pseudogene TRBV3-2) with TRBJ2-3; D call uncertain. V gave up 6 bases and J gave up 2 bases, with 24 bases separating them. CDR3 length: 18 amino acids. Per the germline V gene, CDR1 is LGHDT and CDR2 is YNNKEL (reference sequence). In DNA, the CDR3 is TGTGCCAGCAGTTCCCCACCGCTCCGGTCGCTCTTCACAGATACGCAGTATTTT. It yields the protein CASSSPPLRSLFTDTQYF.

The chain couples TRBV6-2 or TRBV6-3 to TRBJ2-3; D is possibly TRBD2 (5 bases). This CDR3 region has 16 residues. Germline V lookup: CDR1 MNHEY, CDR2 SVGEGT. The germline V and J ends were trimmed by 2 bases and 2 bases, with 14 bases remaining between them. The CDR3: CASSYLAGKLTDTQYF. The CDR3 DNA sequence: TGTGCCAGCAGTTACCTGGCGGGCAAGCTCACAGATACGCAGTATTTT.

The chain links TRBV18 to TRBJ2-7, with 9 bases lining up with TRBD1. The CDR3 runs to 14 residues. Germline values: CDR1 KGHSH, CDR2 LQKENI. Trimming cost V 2 bases and J 2 bases; bases outside gene matches: 1. As DNA, the CDR3 is TGTGCCAGCTCACCAGGGACAGGGCCCTACGAGCAGTACTTC. This sequence encodes CASSPGTGPYEQYF.

The rearrangement uses TRBV10-3 and TRBJ2-5; D gene unclear. The V gene lost 3 bases and the J gene lost 9 bases, with 11 bases spanning the gap. The CDR3 spans 12 residues. Germline loops: CDR1 ENHRY, CDR2 SYGVKD. CDR3 nucleotides: TGTGCCATCAGTGATAAATCCCGGGCCCAGTACTTC. It specifies CAISDKSRAQYF.

The chain carries TRBV5-8 and TRBJ1-1; unclear D gene. Trimming removed 7 bases at V and 4 bases at J, with 11 bases between. The CDR3 runs 12 residues. Germline V gene data show CDR1 as SGHTS and CDR2 as YDEGEE. The CDR3 is CASGLWITEAFF. CDR3 nucleotide sequence: TGTGCCAGCGGACTTTGGATCACTGAAGCTTTCTTT.

The V gene is TRBV5-4, the J gene TRBJ2-3; 8 bases map to TRBD2. The CDR3 is made up of 16 amino acids. V lost 2 bases to trimming and J lost 4 bases; unmatched junction nucleotides: 9. Germline-derived CDR1 and CDR2 are SGHNT and YYREEE (reference sequence). The CDR3 loop is CASSFPPGLGPDTQYF. CDR3 bases: TGTGCCAGCAGCTTCCCACCGGGACTAGGACCAGATACGCAGTATTTT.

V is TRBV24-1 and J is TRBJ2-5; TRBD1 agrees at 10 bases. The CDR3 contains 15 residues. Germline loops: CDR1 KGHDR, CDR2 SFDVKD. Trimming removed 4 bases from V and 6 bases from J; junction bases left unmatched: 7. The CDR3 reads CATSDSTGGVKTQYF. The CDR3 region has the DNA TGTGCCACCAGTGACTCGACAGGGGGCGTAAAGACCCAGTACTTC.

This sequence joins TRBV5-5 and TRBJ1-5, with a possible D match to TRBD1 (6 bases). The CDR3 length is 14 residues. V dropped 4 bases and J dropped 3 bases, with 11 bases sitting between them. CDR1 SGHKS and CDR2 YYEKEE come from the germline V gene (reference sequence). For the CDR3, the DNA is TGTGCCAGCAGCCTCGGGACACCCAATCAGCCCCAGCATTTT. It is translated as CASSLGTPNQPQHF.

This rearrangement joins TRBV5-5 to TRBJ1-2; D is perhaps TRBD1 (6 bases). V was pared by 6 bases and J by 2 bases, with 26 bases between. This CDR3 region has 18 residues. CDR1 is SGHKS and CDR2 is YYEKEE in the germline V gene (reference sequence). CDR3: CASISTPTKDSPNYGYTF. CDR3 DNA sequence: TGTGCCAGCATTTCCACCCCGACAAAGGACAGCCCGAACTATGGCTACACCTTC.

For the CDR3, the DNA is TGTGCCAGCAGGGGCGGTCGGGAGAGTGGCACAGATACGCAGTATTTT. Protein product: CASRGGRESGTDTQYF. This chain links TRBV5-4 with TRBJ2-3, with D perhaps matching TRBD2 (6 bases). The CDR3 totals 16 residues. The V gene's germline CDR1 is SGHNT and CDR2 YYREEE (reference sequence). Trimming pared 5 bases from V and 1 base from J, leaving 17 bases between.

CDR3 in amino acids: CASRPDLPGDGYTF. In DNA form, the CDR3 reads TGTGCCAGCAGACCGGACCTCCCGGGGGATGGCTACACCTTC. The chain joins TRBV6-6 to TRBJ1-2; a weak D match, TRBD1 (5 bases). Germline values: CDR1 MNHNY, CDR2 SVGAGI (reference sequence). This CDR3 region has 14 residues. Trimming pared 6 bases from V and 6 bases from J, leaving 17 bases between.

V usage is TRBV18 and J usage is TRBJ1-2; D might be TRBD1 (6 bases). Trimming cost V 3 bases and J 2 bases, with 13 bases left between them. CDR1 is KGHSH and CDR2 is LQKENI in the germline V gene. The CDR3 is 15 residues long. The CDR3 loop is CASSPGIGQNYGYTF. The CDR3 coding sequence is TGTGCCAGCTCACCGGGAATAGGACAGAACTATGGCTACACCTTC.

The chain links TRBV4-3 to TRBJ2-3; weak D call: TRBD1 (6 bases). Germline V gene sequence: CDR1 LGHNA, CDR2 YSLEER. The CDR3 is 15 residues long. The V end was cut by 1 base, the J end by 0 bases, with 8 bases between. CDR3 coding DNA: TGCGCCAGCAGCCAAGGTGGGACAAGCACAGATACGCAGTATTTT. It translates to CASSQGGTSTDTQYF.

This rearrangement joins TRBV5-1 to TRBJ1-2; 10 positions agree with TRBD1. Germline V gives CDR1 SGHRS, CDR2 YFSETQ. The CDR3 length is 16 residues. With V trimmed by 4 bases and J by 0 bases, 6 bases remained unmatched. The CDR3 loop reads CASSRQGADTNYGYTF. Written as DNA, the CDR3 is TGCGCCAGCAGCCGACAGGGGGCCGATACTAACTATGGCTACACCTTC.

J is TRBJ2-7 and V is TRBV5-5; D call uncertain. CDR3 length: 12 amino acids. CDR1 and CDR2 from the germline V gene are SGHKS and YYEKEE (reference sequence). V dropped 0 bases and J dropped 6 bases, with 7 bases sitting between them. The CDR3 DNA is TGTGCCAGCAGCTTGGGGAGTGGCGAGCAGTACTTC. Translated: CASSLGSGEQYF.

The chain has TRBV4-1 and TRBJ2-7; D possibly corresponds to TRBD1 (6 bases). Per the germline V gene, CDR1 is MGHRA and CDR2 is YSYEKL. V was trimmed by 1 base and J by 7 bases, leaving 11 bases between them. There are 13 residues in the CDR3. CDR3 region: CASSQVGAVEQYF. CDR3 nucleotide sequence: TGCGCCAGCAGCCAAGTGGGGGCTGTGGAGCAGTACTTC.